This TCR beta chain derives from a study of blood T cell repertoires in COVID-19. The cohort comprised adults aged about 18 to 89 years residing in 20 to 30 US areas. Clinical history reported by participants formed the basis on which cohorts were assigned. Before being deemed recovered, Cohort 3 donors had two negative PCRs, clearance, or symptom resolution. Original analysis: Reference gene primer amplification yielded estimated nucleated cell counts. Here immunoSEQ multiplex PCR was the method, and the copy in TCRdb shows in-frame clones only, minus some. V, J and clone size are those of that table, while D and trimming were read from the DNA. The data hold roughly 200,000 clones, with about four fifths observed a single time. The CDR3 totals 15 residues. Germline V CDR1 and CDR2: LNHDA, SQIVND (reference sequence). Trimming removed 3 bases from V and 5 bases from J; junction bases left unmatched: 6.

The chain employs TRBV19 and TRBJ2-5; TRBD1 agrees at 10 bases. The receptor was isolated from a middle-aged man who had recovered from COVID-19. Sequencing was performed on PBMCs or T cells enriched from blood (not recorded which). The CDR3 nucleotides are TGTGCCAGTAGTATCGGACAGGGGGAGGGGGAGACCCAGTACTTC. Translation gives CASSIGQGEGETQYF.